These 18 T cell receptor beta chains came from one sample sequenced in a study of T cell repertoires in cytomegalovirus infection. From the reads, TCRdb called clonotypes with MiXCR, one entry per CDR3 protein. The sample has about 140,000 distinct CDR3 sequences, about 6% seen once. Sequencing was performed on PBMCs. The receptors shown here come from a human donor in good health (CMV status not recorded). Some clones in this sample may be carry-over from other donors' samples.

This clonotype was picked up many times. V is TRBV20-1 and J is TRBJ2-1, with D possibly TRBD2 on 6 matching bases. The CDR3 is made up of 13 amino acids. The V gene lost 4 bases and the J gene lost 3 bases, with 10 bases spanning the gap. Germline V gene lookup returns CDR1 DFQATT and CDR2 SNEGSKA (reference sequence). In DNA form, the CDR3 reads TGCAGTGCTAAGACTAGGATCTACAATGAGCAGTTCTTC. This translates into CSAKTRIYNEQFF.

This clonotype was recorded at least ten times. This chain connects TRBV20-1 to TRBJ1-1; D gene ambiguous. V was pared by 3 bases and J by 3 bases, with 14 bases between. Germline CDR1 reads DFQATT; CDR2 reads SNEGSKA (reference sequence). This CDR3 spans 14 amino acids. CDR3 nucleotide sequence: TGCAGTGCTAGCGGAACAGCTTTAGACACTGAAGCTTTCTTT. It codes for CSASGTALDTEAFF.

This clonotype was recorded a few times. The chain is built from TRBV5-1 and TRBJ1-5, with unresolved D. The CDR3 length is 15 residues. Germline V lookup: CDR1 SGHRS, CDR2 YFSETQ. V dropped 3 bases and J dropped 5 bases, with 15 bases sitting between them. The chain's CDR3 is CASSSTPGRDQPQHF. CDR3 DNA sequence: TGCGCCAGCAGCTCAACACCGGGCCGCGATCAGCCCCAGCATTTT.

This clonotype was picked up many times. The CDR3 bases are TGTGCCAGCAGCCAACAAGCGGGGGCGGGGACAGATACGCAGTATTTT. It is translated as CASSQQAGAGTDTQYF. The rearrangement joins TRBV7-9 to TRBJ2-3; 8 nucleotides match TRBD2. Germline CDR1 reads SEHNR; CDR2 reads FQNEAQ (reference sequence). Losses at the gene ends were 5 bases for V and 3 bases for J; bases not matched to a gene: 10. There are 16 residues in the CDR3. Variable domain in full (rest from reference TRBV7-9 and TRBJ2-3): DTGVSQNPRHKITKRGQNVTFRCDPISEHNRLYWYRQTLGQGPEFLTYFQNEAQLEKSRLLSDRFSAERPKGSFSTLEIQRTEQGDSAMYLCASSQQAGAGTDTQYFGPGTRLTVL.

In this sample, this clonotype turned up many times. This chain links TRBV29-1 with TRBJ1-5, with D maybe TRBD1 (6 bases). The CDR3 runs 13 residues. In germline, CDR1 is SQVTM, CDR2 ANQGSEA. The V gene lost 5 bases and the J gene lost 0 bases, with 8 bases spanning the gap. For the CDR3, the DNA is TGCAGCGTTCGACAGGATAGCAATCAGCCCCAGCATTTT. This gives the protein CSVRQDSNQPQHF.

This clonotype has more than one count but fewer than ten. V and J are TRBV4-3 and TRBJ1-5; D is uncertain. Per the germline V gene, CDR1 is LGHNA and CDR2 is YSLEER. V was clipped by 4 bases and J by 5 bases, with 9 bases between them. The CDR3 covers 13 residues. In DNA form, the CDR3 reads TGCGCCAGCAGCCTCCGGACGGATCAGCCCCAGCATTTT. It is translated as CASSLRTDQPQHF.

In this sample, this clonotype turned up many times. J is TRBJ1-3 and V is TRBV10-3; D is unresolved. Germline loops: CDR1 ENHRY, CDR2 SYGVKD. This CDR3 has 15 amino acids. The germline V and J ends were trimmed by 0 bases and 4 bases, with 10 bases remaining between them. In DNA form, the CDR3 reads TGTGCCATCAGTGAGTCGAGCATTGGCGGAAACACCATATATTTT. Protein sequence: CAISESSIGGNTIYF.

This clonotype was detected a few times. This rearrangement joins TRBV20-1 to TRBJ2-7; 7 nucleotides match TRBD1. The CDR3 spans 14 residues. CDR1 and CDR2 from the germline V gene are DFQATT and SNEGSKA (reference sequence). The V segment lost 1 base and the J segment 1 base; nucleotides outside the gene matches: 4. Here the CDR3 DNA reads TGCAGTGCTAGAGCCAAACAGGGGTCCTACGAGCAGTACTTC. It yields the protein CSARAKQGSYEQYF.

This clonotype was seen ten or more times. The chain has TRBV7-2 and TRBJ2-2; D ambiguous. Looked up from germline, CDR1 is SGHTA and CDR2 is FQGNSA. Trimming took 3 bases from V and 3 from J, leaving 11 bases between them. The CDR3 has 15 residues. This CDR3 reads CASSLIADYTGELFF. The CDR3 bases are TGTGCCAGCAGCTTGATTGCGGATTACACCGGGGAGCTGTTTTTT.

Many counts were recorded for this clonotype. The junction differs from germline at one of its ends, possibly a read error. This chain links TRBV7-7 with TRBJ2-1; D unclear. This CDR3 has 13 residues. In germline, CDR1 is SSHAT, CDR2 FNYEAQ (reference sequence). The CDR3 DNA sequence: TGTGCTAGCAGCCCCGGGCAGAGTAATGAGCAGTTCTTC. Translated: CASSPGQSNEQFF.

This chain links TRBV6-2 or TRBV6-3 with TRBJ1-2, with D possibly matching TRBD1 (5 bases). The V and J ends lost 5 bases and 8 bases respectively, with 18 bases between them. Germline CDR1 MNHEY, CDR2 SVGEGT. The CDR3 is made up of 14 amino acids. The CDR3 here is CASSEGTGARGYTF. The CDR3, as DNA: TGTGCCAGCAGTGAGGGGACCGGGGCGAGAGGCTACACCTTC.

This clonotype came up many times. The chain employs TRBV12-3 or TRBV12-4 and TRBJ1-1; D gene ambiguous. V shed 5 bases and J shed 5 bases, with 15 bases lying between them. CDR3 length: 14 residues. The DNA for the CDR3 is TGTGCCAGCAGTCCCCGGAGAAGTAATACTGAAGCTTTCTTT. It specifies CASSPRRSNTEAFF.

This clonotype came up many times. The CDR3 reads CASSRTTGELFF. DNA of the CDR3: TGTGCCAGCAGCAGGACCACCGGGGAGCTGTTTTTT. The chain uses TRBV7-9 and TRBJ2-2; D is ambiguous. Trimming took 5 bases from V and 4 from J, leaving 5 bases between them. From germline, CDR1 is SEHNR and CDR2 FQNEAQ (reference sequence). CDR3 length: 12 residues.

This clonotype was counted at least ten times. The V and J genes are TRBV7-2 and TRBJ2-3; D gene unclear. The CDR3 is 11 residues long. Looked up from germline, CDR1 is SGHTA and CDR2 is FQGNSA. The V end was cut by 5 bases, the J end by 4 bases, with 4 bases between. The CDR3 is CASSPADTQYF. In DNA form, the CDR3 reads TGTGCCAGCAGCCCCGCAGATACGCAGTATTTT.

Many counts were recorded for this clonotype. The CDR3 is CASQGSNTEAFF. CDR3 DNA sequence: TGTGCCAGCCAGGGTTCGAACACTGAAGCTTTCTTT. The V and J genes are TRBV7-9 and TRBJ1-1; perhaps TRBD1 as D (5 bases). The CDR3 length is 12 residues. Per germline, CDR1 SEHNR and CDR2 FQNEAQ (reference sequence). The ends were cut back, 8 bases at V and 1 base at J, with 8 bases in the middle.

The CDR3 protein is CASSPDSRYNEQFF. CDR3 bases: TGTGCCAGCAGCCCCGACAGCCGCTACAATGAGCAGTTCTTC. The rearrangement uses TRBV7-4 and TRBJ2-1; D may be TRBD1 (5 bases). Trimming took off 5 bases at V and 3 bases at J, with 11 bases between the two ends. The germline V gene encodes CDR1 SGHVT and CDR2 SQSDAQ. This CDR3 has 14 residues.

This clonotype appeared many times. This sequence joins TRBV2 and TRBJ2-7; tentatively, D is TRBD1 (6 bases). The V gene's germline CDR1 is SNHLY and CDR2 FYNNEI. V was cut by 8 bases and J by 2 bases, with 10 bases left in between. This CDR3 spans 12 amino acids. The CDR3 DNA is TGTGCCAGCTCCGGACAGACCTACGAGCAGTACTTC. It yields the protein CASSGQTYEQYF.

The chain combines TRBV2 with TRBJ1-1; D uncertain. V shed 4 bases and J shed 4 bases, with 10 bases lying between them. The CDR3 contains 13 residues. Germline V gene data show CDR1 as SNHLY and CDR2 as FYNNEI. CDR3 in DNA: TGTGCCAGCAGTGCGACCAGTCGCACTGAAGCTTTCTTT. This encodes CASSATSRTEAFF.